Listed below are T cell receptor beta chains from one sample, sequenced in a study of blood T cells in healthy people across ages. MiXCR, run by TCRdb on the 5' RACE reads, gives a single entry per CDR3 protein. The table records about 690,000 distinct CDR3 sequences, around 41% of them present only once. The source material was blood. The receptors here all came from a man aged 80 or over in good health. The CDR3 runs from the conserved cysteine through the conserved F or W. The order of the fields is CDR3 DNA, CDR3 protein, D gene, V gene, CDR3 length, J gene, clone size. D genes are given only for firm matches. The size entry is marked missing in some rows and otherwise reads once, few, many or a size class.

TGTGCCTGGAGTGTACGGAGCGGGGGCACAGATACGCAGTATTTT,CAWSVRSGGTDTQYF,TRBD2,TRBV30,15,TRBJ2-3,once
TGCGCCAGCAGCCAAGACTCCAGGACTAGCGGGGGATCTAGCACAGATACGCAGTATTTT,CASSQDSRTSGGSSTDTQYF,TRBD2,TRBV4-1,20,TRBJ2-3,-
TGTGCCAGCAGCTTGACTACCAGCTCCTACGAGCAGTACTTC,CASSLTTSSYEQYF,-,TRBV7-3,14,TRBJ2-7,-
TGTGCCAGAACGCCCCCCGGGAATGAGCAGTTCTTC,CARTPPGNEQFF,-,TRBV21-1,12,TRBJ2-1,-
TGCAGTGCTAGAGCGAGGGCAGCGGGAGGCCTGACCTCCTACAATGAGCAGTTCTTC,CSARARAAGGLTSYNEQFF,TRBD2,TRBV20-1,19,TRBJ2-1,few
TGTGCCACCAGCAGAGAAGTACAGGGTAGTCAGACCCAGTACTTC,CATSREVQGSQTQYF,-,TRBV15,15,TRBJ2-5,few
TGCAGTGCTAGAGATACGGGATCTAGCACCTACTACGAGCAGTACTTC,CSARDTGSSTYYEQYF,-,TRBV20-1,16,TRBJ2-7,few
TGTGCCAGCAGTATCGCTACAGGGAGGCACACTGAAGCTTTCTTT,CASSIATGRHTEAFF,-,TRBV28,15,TRBJ1-1,-
TGTGCCAGCGGCGTAGGGTCCGGGACAGGGGACTACGAGCAGTACTTC,CASGVGSGTGDYEQYF,TRBD1,TRBV9,16,TRBJ2-7,-
TGTGCCAGCGAAGGACAGGGCAGGGGCAATCAGCCCCAGCATTTT,CASEGQGRGNQPQHF,TRBD1,TRBV6-2/TRBV6-3,15,TRBJ1-5,few
TGTGCCAGCAGCTCAGGGACAGGGGTTAGCAATCAGTCCCAGCATTTT,CASSSGTGVSNQSQHF,TRBD1,TRBV7-2,16,TRBJ1-5,-
TGCAGTGCACCCTCAGGGATGCAAGAGACCCAGTACTTC,CSAPSGMQETQYF,-,TRBV20-1,13,TRBJ2-5,few
TGTGCCAGCAGGCCAAGGACAGGGGTGGATGGCTACACCTTC,CASRPRTGVDGYTF,TRBD1,TRBV28,14,TRBJ1-2,-
TGTGCCAGCACCAGACTAGCGGGAGGGGCTAGCACAGATACGCAGTATTTT,CASTRLAGGASTDTQYF,TRBD2,TRBV28,17,TRBJ2-3,-
TGTGCCTGGAGTGTAAGAAGGAACACTGAAGCTTTCTTT,CAWSVRRNTEAFF,-,TRBV30,13,TRBJ1-1,-
TGTGCCAGCAGTTACTCCGCCCTTTTGACTAGCGGGAGGGACGAGCAGTACTTC,CASSYSALLTSGRDEQYF,TRBD2,TRBV6-5,18,TRBJ2-7,many
TGTGCCACCAGCAGACCACTTGGACTAGCGGGAAAAGAGACCCAGTACTTC,CATSRPLGLAGKETQYF,TRBD2,TRBV15,17,TRBJ2-5,-
TGCGCCAGCAGCTTGTGGAGCTCCACAGATACGCAGTATTTT,CASSLWSSTDTQYF,-,TRBV5-1,14,TRBJ2-3,few
TGCAGTGCTAGAGCCGGGACAGGGAATAACTATGGCTACACCTTC,CSARAGTGNNYGYTF,TRBD1,TRBV20-1,15,TRBJ1-2,-
-,CASSNVGGGAEGEQYF,-,TRBV5-4,16,TRBJ2-5,-
TGTGCCAGCAGCCCACAGCTGGGTGCCATCCTAGAGACCCAGTACTTC,CASSPQLGAILETQYF,-,TRBV14,16,TRBJ2-5,few
TGTGCCAGCAGTGTAACTAGCGGGAGGGCCGGTGAGCAGTTCTTC,CASSVTSGRAGEQFF,TRBD2,TRBV6-1,15,TRBJ2-1,once
TGCAGTGCTAGCAACTATGAAGCTTTCTTT,CSASNYEAFF,-,TRBV20-1,10,TRBJ1-1,-
TGTGCCAGCAGCACGACTAGCGAATTGGCAGATACGCAGTATTTT,CASSTTSELADTQYF,TRBD2,TRBV6-2/TRBV6-3,15,TRBJ2-3,-
TGTGCCAGCAAATCAGGTACTCCCTACGAGCAGTACTTC,CASKSGTPYEQYF,-,TRBV27,13,TRBJ2-7,-
TGTGCCAGCAGCTCACGACTAGCTGGCACAGATACGCAGTATTTT,CASSSRLAGTDTQYF,TRBD2,TRBV7-2,15,TRBJ2-3,-